Listed below are T cell receptor beta chains from one sample, sequenced in a study of T cells after yellow fever vaccination. TCRdb re-analysed the 5' RACE reads in MiXCR, keeping a single row per CDR3 protein. The table shows about 330,000 distinct CDR3 sequences, with approximately 4% occurring only once. The sample was PBMCs, taken 5 days after the yellow fever booster vaccination. These receptors were taken from a man between 18 and 35 years old who received the YFV17D yellow fever vaccine. The CDR3 runs from the conserved cysteine through the conserved F or W. A D gene is named only where the DNA matches it firmly. Some rows have no size entry. The others give once, few or many, or a class for an expanded clone.

j_call | d_call | v_call | clone_size | cdr3_nt | cdr3_aa
TRBJ2-3 | - | TRBV7-2 | few | TGTGCCAGCAGCTTAGTCCTGGGCCCAGATACGCAGTATTTT | CASSLVLGPDTQYF
TRBJ1-6 | - | TRBV19 | - | TGTGCCAGTAGTCTCCAGACAGACTCACCCCTCCACTTT | CASSLQTDSPLHF
TRBJ1-2 | - | TRBV20-1 | - | TGCAGTGCCGCTACTGGACAGATACATGGCTACACCTTC | CSAATGQIHGYTF
TRBJ2-5 | - | TRBV5-1 | - | TGCGCCAGCAGCTTGGCCCTGCGGGGGCCTCAAGAGACCCAGTACTTC | CASSLALRGPQETQYF
TRBJ1-6 | - | TRBV5-1 | - | TGCGCCAGCAGCTTGGTTCCCCTTCCTTCACCCCTCCACTTT | CASSLVPLPSPLHF
TRBJ2-3 | TRBD2 | TRBV14 | few | TGTGCCAGCAGTCAACAGCGGGGTCCTCCCGATACGCAGTATTTT | CASSQQRGPPDTQYF
TRBJ2-2 | - | TRBV11-3 | - | TGTGCCAGCAGCGATAGGGAGGACAACCAGAACACCGGGGAGCTGTTTTTT | CASSDREDNQNTGELFF
TRBJ1-5 | TRBD1 | TRBV20-1 | many | TGCAGTGCTAGAGAACAGGGGGAGGATCAGCCCCAGCATTTT | CSAREQGEDQPQHF
TRBJ2-7 | - | TRBV4-1 | few | TGCGCCAGCAGCCAAGATTTCGGTTACGAGCAGTACTTC | CASSQDFGYEQYF
TRBJ2-6 | - | TRBV30 | many | TGTGCCTGGGGGCTTACCGGGGGGGCCAACGTCCTGACTTTC | CAWGLTGGANVLTF
TRBJ1-2 | - | TRBV4-2 | many | TGTGCCAGCAGCCTGAGTCGGGTGGATGGCTACACCTTC | CASSLSRVDGYTF
TRBJ2-7 | - | TRBV15 | few | TGTGCCACCAGCCTTGGGGGGGCAATGAGCTACGAGCAGTACTTC | CATSLGGAMSYEQYF
TRBJ2-1 | - | TRBV14 | many | TGTGCCAGCAGCCACAACAATGAGCAGTTCTTC | CASSHNNEQFF
TRBJ2-3 | TRBD2 | TRBV11-2 | few | TGTGCCAGCAGCACGGGACTAGGAAGCACAGATACGCAGTATTTT | CASSTGLGSTDTQYF
TRBJ1-2 | TRBD1 | TRBV5-1 | few | TGCGCCAGCAGGAGGGACAGCCAGAACTATGGCTACACCTTC | CASRRDSQNYGYTF
TRBJ2-3 | TRBD1 | TRBV20-1 | few | TGCAGTGCTCTAGACAGGGAGAGTATGGATACGCAGTATTTT | CSALDRESMDTQYF
TRBJ2-7 | - | TRBV4-2 | few | TGTGCCAGCAGCCATGAGGTTTCGGGGTACGAGCAGTACTTC | CASSHEVSGYEQYF
TRBJ2-6 | - | TRBV6-2/TRBV6-3 | many | TGTGCCAGCAGATCCCGGGCCCCCCAGCGTTGGGCCAACGTCCTGACTTTC | CASRSRAPQRWANVLTF